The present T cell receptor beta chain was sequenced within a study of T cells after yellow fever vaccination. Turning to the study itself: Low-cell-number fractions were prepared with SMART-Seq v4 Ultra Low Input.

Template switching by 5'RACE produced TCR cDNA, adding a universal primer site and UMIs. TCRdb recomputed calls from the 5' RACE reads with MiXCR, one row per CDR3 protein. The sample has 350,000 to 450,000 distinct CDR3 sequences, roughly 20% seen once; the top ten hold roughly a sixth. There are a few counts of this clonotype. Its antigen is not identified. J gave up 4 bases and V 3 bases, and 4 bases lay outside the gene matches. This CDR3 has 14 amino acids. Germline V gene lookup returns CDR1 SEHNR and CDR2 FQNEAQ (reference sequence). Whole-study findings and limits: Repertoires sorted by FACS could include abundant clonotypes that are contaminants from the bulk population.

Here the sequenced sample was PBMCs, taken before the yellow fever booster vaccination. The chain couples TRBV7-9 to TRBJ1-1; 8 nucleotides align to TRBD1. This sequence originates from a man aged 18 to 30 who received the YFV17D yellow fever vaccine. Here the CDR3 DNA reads TGTGCCAGCAGCTTCTCGACAGGGGCCACTGAAGCTTTCTTT. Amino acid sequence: CASSFSTGATEAFF. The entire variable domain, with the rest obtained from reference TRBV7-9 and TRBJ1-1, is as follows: DTGVSQNPRHKITKRGQNVTFRCDPISEHNRLYWYRQTLGQGPEFLTYFQNEAQLEKSRLLSDRFSAERPKGSFSTLEIQRTEQGDSAMYLCASSFSTGATEAFFGQGTRLTVV.